These 19 T cell receptor beta chains originate from one sample sequenced in a study of regulatory T cells in long-lasting Graves disease. TCR beta libraries were built with iRepertoire HTBI primers and Arm-PCR of CDR3 regions. TCRdb ran MiXCR on the multiplex PCR reads and lists one entry per CDR3 protein. This sample has roughly 400,000 distinct CDR3 sequences, with 21% found just once. Sample time point: persistent/refractory GD, antithyroid drugs over 5 years with positive TRAb. TCR sequences were obtained from RNA taken from PBMCs. The sample in question was peripheral blood mononuclear cells (PBMCs), obtained when the disease was refractory, from a patient treated with antithyroid drugs. These receptors came from a female donor with Graves disease.

This clonotype was counted ten times or more. This sequence joins TRBV28 and TRBJ2-7; no reliable D call. This CDR3 is 12 amino acids long. Germline CDR1 reads MDHEN; CDR2 reads SYDVKM. CDR3 loop: CTTNTVTYEQYF. CDR3 nucleotides: TGTACCACCAATACTGTAACCTACGAGCAGTACTTC.

This clonotype was recorded many times. The CDR3 loop is CASIVGGGELFF. The CDR3 coding sequence is TGTGCCAGCATCGTAGGGGGCGGGGAGCTGTTTTTT. The rearrangement uses TRBV2 and TRBJ2-2; D possibly corresponds to TRBD1 (6 bases). Germline CDR1 is SNHLY and CDR2 is FYNNEI. V dropped 7 bases and J dropped 7 bases, with 10 bases sitting between them. The length of the CDR3 is 12 residues.

Ten or more counts support this clonotype. The chain uses TRBV12-3 or TRBV12-4 and TRBJ1-5; 8 bases fit TRBD1. The trim removed 6 bases at V and 4 bases at J, leaving 5 bases unmatched. The CDR3 has 14 amino acids. This CDR3 reads CASRSTGENQPQHF. CDR3 DNA: TGTGCCAGCAGGTCGACAGGGGAGAATCAGCCCCAGCATTTT.

Many counts were recorded for this clonotype. This chain links TRBV6-5 with TRBJ1-1; D not certain. With 2 bases removed from V and 6 bases from J, the gap between germline ends came to 7 bases. Per germline, CDR1 MNHEY and CDR2 SVGAGI. CDR3 length: 12 residues. CDR3 DNA sequence: TGTGCCAGCAGTTACCCGCAACCTGAAGCTTTCTTT. Its translation: CASSYPQPEAFF.

This clonotype was seen ten or more times. The J gene is TRBJ1-5, the V gene TRBV28, with D tentatively TRBD1 (6 bases). The CDR3 has 13 amino acids. V lost 6 bases and J 4 bases, leaving 10 bases between the germline ends. The V gene's germline CDR1 is MDHEN and CDR2 SYDVKM. The CDR3 sequence: CASSQTGNQPQHF. The CDR3 DNA is TGTGCCAGCAGCCAAACAGGGAATCAGCCCCAGCATTTT.

The CDR3 bases are TGCGCCAGCAGCTCGACTAGCGACTCCTACAATGAGCAGTTCTTC. Protein: CASSSTSDSYNEQFF. The J gene is TRBJ2-1, the V gene TRBV5-1; TRBD2 aligns across 8 bases. The CDR3 runs 15 residues. J was trimmed by 0 bases and V by 3 bases; bases with no gene match: 2. CDR1 is SGHRS, CDR2 YFSETQ, per germline.

On this clonotype itself: A much more abundant neighbour one base away suggests this may be a read error. The chain is built from TRBV6-1 and TRBJ2-1, with 13 bases aligning to TRBD2. This CDR3 region has 15 residues. CDR1 and CDR2 (germline): MNHNS, SASEGT. CDR3 amino acids: CACSEGLAGDYEQFF. CDR3 in DNA: TGTGCCTGCAGTGAAGGACTAGCGGGAGACTATGAGCAGTTCTTC.

This clonotype was recorded many times. The chain carries TRBV29-1 and TRBJ1-2; weak D call: TRBD1 (6 bases). V was cut by 6 bases and J by 8 bases, with 19 bases left in between. CDR1 is SQVTM, CDR2 ANQGSEA, per germline. The CDR3 loop spans 13 amino acids. CDR3 nucleotide sequence: TGCAGCGTGGGGATGGGGGCTATACAGGGCTACACCTTC. This gives the protein CSVGMGAIQGYTF.

This clonotype was observed a handful of times. DNA of the CDR3: TGTGCCTGGAAGCGACCAGGGGGGAGATACGAGCAGTACTTC. Residues: CAWKRPGGRYEQYF. This rearrangement joins TRBV30 to TRBJ2-7; D might be TRBD1 (7 bases). Trimming stripped 4 bases from V and 4 bases from J, with 17 bases between. The CDR3 spans 14 residues. Germline CDR1 and CDR2: GTSNPN and SVGIG (reference sequence).

This clonotype was detected ten times or more. The chain has TRBV7-3 and TRBJ1-1; D may be TRBD1 (5 bases). Germline assignment: CDR1 SGHTA and CDR2 FQGTGA. V dropped 5 bases and J dropped 10 bases, with 17 bases sitting between them. The CDR3 runs to 13 residues. The CDR3 sequence is CASSRQGSERAFF. The DNA of the CDR3 is TGTGCCAGCAGCAGGCAGGGTTCTGAGAGAGCTTTCTTT.

This clonotype was detected only a few times. This chain uses TRBV5-1 with TRBJ1-6, with D perhaps TRBD1 (6 bases). V was pared by 4 bases and J by 5 bases, with 10 bases between. The CDR3 runs to 14 residues. Germline V gives CDR1 SGHRS, CDR2 YFSETQ. CDR3 sequence: CASSRQADNSPLHF. DNA for the CDR3: TGCGCCAGCAGCCGACAGGCGGATAATTCACCCCTCCACTTT.

There are many counts of this clonotype. The chain couples TRBV19 to TRBJ2-5; TRBD1 matches 11 bases. The CDR3 has 17 amino acids. The germline CDR1 and CDR2 sequences are LNHDA and SQIVND (reference sequence). J lost 5 bases, V lost 2 bases, and 10 bases had no gene match. The CDR3: CASSIHRTGGVQETQYF. DNA for the CDR3: TGTGCCAGTAGTATACATAGGACAGGGGGCGTCCAGGAGACCCAGTACTTC.

In its sample, this clonotype was seen a few times. This chain joins TRBV28 and TRBJ2-4; D is perhaps TRBD1 or TRBD2 (7 bases each). Germline CDR1 is MDHEN and CDR2 is SYDVKM. The V end was cut by 3 bases, the J end by 4 bases, with 13 bases between. The CDR3 covers 15 residues. CDR3 region: CASSFPGGGKNIQYF. The CDR3 nucleotides are TGTGCCAGCAGTTTCCCAGGGGGGGGAAAAAACATTCAGTACTTC.

This clonotype occurred many times. The chain combines TRBV2 with TRBJ2-5; possibly TRBD1 or TRBD2 for D (7 bases each). The CDR3 extends over 15 amino acids. Trimming shortened V by 9 bases and J by 2 bases, and 19 bases separated the two germline ends. Germline loops: CDR1 SNHLY, CDR2 FYNNEI. The CDR3 region has the DNA TGTGCCAGAAGCAGCGGGGACAGATGGCAAGAGACCCAGTACTTC. This codes for CARSSGDRWQETQYF.

This clonotype was seen once. The chain has TRBV30 and TRBJ1-2; 8 nucleotides align to TRBD1. Germline assignment: CDR1 GTSNPN and CDR2 SVGIG (reference sequence). CDR3 size: 14 residues. V was clipped by 2 bases and J by 8 bases; unmatched bases: 10. CDR3 in DNA: TGTGCCTGGAGTCTGGGACAGGTCGGCGGCGGCTACACCTTC. As protein: CAWSLGQVGGGYTF.

Only a few counts were recorded for this clonotype. The rearrangement joins TRBV11-3 to TRBJ2-3; 10 bases map to TRBD2. The CDR3 has 15 residues. Germline-derived CDR1 and CDR2 are SGHNT and YENEEA. Trimming took 2 bases from V and 4 from J; bases not matched to a gene: 3. The CDR3 sequence is CASSLLAGVADTQYF. The CDR3 DNA reads TGTGCCAGCAGCTTACTAGCGGGAGTTGCAGATACGCAGTATTTT.

A few counts support this clonotype. V and J are TRBV5-1 and TRBJ1-6; D remains unclear. V lost 2 bases to trimming and J lost 5 bases, with 5 bases between them. The CDR3 contains 13 residues. From germline, CDR1 is SGHRS and CDR2 YFSETQ. The CDR3 DNA reads as TGCGCCAGCAGCTTAGCGCATAATTCACCCCTCCACTTT. Translated, it gives CASSLAHNSPLHF.

The rearrangement links TRBV20-1 to TRBJ2-1, with D unclear. The germline CDR1 and CDR2 sequences are DFQATT and SNEGSKA (reference sequence). V shed 5 bases and J shed 4 bases, with 12 bases lying between them. The CDR3 is 13 residues long. CDR3 sequence (DNA): TGCAGTGCTCCTACAACCCATTACAATGAGCAGTTCTTC. Translation: CSAPTTHYNEQFF.

In this sample, this clonotype turned up many times. The chain has TRBV28 and TRBJ1-2, with D perhaps matching TRBD1 (5 bases). The CDR3 extends over 13 amino acids. Trimming took off 6 bases at V and 8 bases at J, with 16 bases between the two ends. The germline V gene encodes CDR1 MDHEN and CDR2 SYDVKM. The DNA of the CDR3 is TGTGCCAGCAGCCCTCCTACAGGATCCGGCTACACCTTC. It codes for CASSPPTGSGYTF.